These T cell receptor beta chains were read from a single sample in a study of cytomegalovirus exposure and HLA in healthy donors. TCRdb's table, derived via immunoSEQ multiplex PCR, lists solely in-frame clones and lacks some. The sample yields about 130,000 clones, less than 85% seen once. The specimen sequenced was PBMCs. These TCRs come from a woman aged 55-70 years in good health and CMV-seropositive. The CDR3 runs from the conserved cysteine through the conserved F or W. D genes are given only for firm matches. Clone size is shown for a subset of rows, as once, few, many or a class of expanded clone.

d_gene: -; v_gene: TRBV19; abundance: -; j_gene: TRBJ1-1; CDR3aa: CASSQREGGTEAFF
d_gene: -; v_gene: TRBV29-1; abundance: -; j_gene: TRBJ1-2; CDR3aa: CSVEAGGLYGYTF
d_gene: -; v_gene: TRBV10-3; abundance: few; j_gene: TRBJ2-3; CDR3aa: CAISVGGATDTQYF
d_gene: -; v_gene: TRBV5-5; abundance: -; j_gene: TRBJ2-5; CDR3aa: CASSFPGLQETQYF
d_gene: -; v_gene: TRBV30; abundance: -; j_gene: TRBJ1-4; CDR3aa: CAWSERSRGMTNEKLFF
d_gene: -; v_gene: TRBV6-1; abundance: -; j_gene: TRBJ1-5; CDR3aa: CASRKGGGGNQPQHF
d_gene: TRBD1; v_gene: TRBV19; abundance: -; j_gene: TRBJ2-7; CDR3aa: CASSIGQGVYEQYF
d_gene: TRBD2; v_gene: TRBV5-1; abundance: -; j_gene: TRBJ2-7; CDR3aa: CASSLVGGRAGYEQYF
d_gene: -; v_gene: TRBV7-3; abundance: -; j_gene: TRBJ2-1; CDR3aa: CASSDQGNEQFF
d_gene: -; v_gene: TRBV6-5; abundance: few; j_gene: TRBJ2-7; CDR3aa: CASSYQGGSYEQYF
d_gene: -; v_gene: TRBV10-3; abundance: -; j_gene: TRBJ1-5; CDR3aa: CAIKGNTSNQPQHF
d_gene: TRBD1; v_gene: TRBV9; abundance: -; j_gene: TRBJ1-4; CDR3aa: CASSQQGAGEKLFF
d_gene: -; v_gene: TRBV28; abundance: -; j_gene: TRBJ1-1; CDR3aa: CASTPGTLRGNTEAFF
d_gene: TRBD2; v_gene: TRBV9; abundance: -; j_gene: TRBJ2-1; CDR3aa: CASSPGTSINNEQFF
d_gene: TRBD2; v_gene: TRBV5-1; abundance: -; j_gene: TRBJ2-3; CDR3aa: CASSLGQTSGITDTQYF
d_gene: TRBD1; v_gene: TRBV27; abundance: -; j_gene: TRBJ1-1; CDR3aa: CASNWGQQNTEAFF
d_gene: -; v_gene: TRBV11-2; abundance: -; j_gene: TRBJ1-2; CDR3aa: CASSPRGYYGYTF
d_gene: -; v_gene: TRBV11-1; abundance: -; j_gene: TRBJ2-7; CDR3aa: CASSLNRDEQYF
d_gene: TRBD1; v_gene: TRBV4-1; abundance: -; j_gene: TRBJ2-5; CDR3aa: CASSQVGAGGLETQYF
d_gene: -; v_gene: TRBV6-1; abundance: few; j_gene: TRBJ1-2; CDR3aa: CASRVPGYNGGYTF
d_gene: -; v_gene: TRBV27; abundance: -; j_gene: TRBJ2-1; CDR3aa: CASSLLTGRDEQFF
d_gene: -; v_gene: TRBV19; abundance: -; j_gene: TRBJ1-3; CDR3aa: CASSNSPSGNTIYF
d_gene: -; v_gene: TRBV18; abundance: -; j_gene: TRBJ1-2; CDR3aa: CASSPGGDYGYTF
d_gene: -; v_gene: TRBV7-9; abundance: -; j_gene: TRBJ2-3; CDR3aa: CASSLTRLKSTDTQYF
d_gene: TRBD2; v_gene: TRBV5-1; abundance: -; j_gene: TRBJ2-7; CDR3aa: CASREGSGRSVDEQYF
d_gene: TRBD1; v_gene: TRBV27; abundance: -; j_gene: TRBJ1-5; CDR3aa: CASSQISGTGGNQPQHF
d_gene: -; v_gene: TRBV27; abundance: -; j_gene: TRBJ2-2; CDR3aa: CASTVWGGAGELFF
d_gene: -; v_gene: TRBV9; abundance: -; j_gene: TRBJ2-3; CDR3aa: CASSVLGRGAGTDTQYF
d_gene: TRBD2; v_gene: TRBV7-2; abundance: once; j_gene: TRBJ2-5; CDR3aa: CASSSLAGQETQYF
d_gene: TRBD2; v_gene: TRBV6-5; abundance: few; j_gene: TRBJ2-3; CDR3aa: CASRPLSGRTDTQYF
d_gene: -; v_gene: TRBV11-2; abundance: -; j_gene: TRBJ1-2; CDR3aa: CASSHGSSRPNYGYTF
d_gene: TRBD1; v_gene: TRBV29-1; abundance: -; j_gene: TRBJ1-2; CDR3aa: CSVEQGAGYTF
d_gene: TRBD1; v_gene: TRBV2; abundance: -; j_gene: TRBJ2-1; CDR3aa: CASSEVEAGGNEQFF
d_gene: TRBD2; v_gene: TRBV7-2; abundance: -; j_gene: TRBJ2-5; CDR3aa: CASIGAGLYQETQYF
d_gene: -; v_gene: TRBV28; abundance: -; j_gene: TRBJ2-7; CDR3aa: CANTQIGGSYEQYF
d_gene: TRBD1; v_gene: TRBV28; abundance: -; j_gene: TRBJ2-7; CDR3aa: CASSLWWDREREKVTYEQYF
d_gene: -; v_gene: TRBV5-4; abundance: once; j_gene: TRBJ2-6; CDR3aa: CASSFNLPGANVLTF
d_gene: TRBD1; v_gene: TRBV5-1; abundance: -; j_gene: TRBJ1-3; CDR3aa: CASSLGPRTGSGNTIYF
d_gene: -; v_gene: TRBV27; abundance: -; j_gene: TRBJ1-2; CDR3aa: CASKGRGAYGYTF
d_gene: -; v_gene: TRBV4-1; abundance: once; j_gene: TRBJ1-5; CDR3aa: CASSQVAATGNQPQHF
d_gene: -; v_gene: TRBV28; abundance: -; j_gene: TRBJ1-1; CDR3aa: CASRVGENTEAFF
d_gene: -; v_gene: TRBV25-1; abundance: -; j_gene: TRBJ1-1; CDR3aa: CATRGGLNTEAFF
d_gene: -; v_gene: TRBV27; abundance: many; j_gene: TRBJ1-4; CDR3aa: CASSPQGNNEKLFF
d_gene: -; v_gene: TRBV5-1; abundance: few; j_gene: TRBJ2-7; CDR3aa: CASSLGPGLPNYEQYF
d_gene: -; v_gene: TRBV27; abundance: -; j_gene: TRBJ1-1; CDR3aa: CASSLSSGNTEAFF
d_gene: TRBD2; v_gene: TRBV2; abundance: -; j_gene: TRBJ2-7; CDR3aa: CASIDQREAYEQYF
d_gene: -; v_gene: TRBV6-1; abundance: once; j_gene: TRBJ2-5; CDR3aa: CASSGERRGTQYF
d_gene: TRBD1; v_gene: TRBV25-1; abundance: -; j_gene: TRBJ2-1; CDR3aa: CASSEDRDSYNEQFF
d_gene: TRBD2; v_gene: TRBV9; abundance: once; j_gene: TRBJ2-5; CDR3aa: CASSKREGTQYF